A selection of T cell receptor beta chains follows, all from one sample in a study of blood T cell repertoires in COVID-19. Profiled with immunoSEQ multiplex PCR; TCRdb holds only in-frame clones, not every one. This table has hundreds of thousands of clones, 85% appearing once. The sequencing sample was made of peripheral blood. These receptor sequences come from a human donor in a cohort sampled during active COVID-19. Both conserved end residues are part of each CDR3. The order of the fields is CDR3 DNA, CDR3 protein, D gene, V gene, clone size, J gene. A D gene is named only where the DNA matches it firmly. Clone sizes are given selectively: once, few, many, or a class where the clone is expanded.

cdr3_nt: TGTGCCAGCAGCCAAGATGTCAATTTACTGGGACAGTATACGCAGTATTTT
cdr3_aa: CASSQDVNLLGQYTQYF
d_call: TRBD1
v_call: TRBV3-1/TRBV3-2
clone_size: .
j_call: TRBJ2-3

cdr3_nt: TGTGCCAGTTCGAGGGGACAGGGGGCGCCCTACGAGCAGTACTTC
cdr3_aa: CASSRGQGAPYEQYF
d_call: TRBD1
v_call: TRBV2
clone_size: .
j_call: TRBJ2-7

cdr3_nt: TGTGCCAGCAGCTCCCGGGACACTAACACTGAAGCTTTCTTT
cdr3_aa: CASSSRDTNTEAFF
d_call: .
v_call: TRBV5-8
clone_size: .
j_call: TRBJ1-1

cdr3_nt: TGTGCCAGCTCACCCAGGGACAGTTACACTGAAGCTTTCTTT
cdr3_aa: CASSPRDSYTEAFF
d_call: TRBD1
v_call: TRBV18
clone_size: .
j_call: TRBJ1-1

cdr3_nt: TGTGCCAGCAGTGAAGGGGGCGCAGTGGTGAACACTGAAGCTTTCTTT
cdr3_aa: CASSEGGAVVNTEAFF
d_call: .
v_call: TRBV2
clone_size: once
j_call: TRBJ1-1

cdr3_nt: TGTGCCAGCAGTCTGACAGGGAAGTCACCCCTCCACTTT
cdr3_aa: CASSLTGKSPLHF
d_call: TRBD1
v_call: TRBV27
clone_size: .
j_call: TRBJ1-6

cdr3_nt: TGTGCCAGCAGCTCGGGAGTTTCCACCGGGGAGCTGTTTTTT
cdr3_aa: CASSSGVSTGELFF
d_call: .
v_call: TRBV5-4
clone_size: .
j_call: TRBJ2-2

cdr3_nt: TGTGCCACCAGTGACGGCGGGACCGGTTATACAGATACGCAGTATTTT
cdr3_aa: CATSDGGTGYTDTQYF
d_call: .
v_call: TRBV24-1
clone_size: .
j_call: TRBJ2-3

cdr3_nt: TGCGCCAGCAGCCAAGAACTAGCGGGGGGCTACGAGCAGTACTTC
cdr3_aa: CASSQELAGGYEQYF
d_call: TRBD2
v_call: TRBV4-1
clone_size: .
j_call: TRBJ2-7

cdr3_nt: TGCGCCAGCAGAGAAACAGGGGTAGACACTGAAGCTTTCTTT
cdr3_aa: CASRETGVDTEAFF
d_call: TRBD1
v_call: TRBV5-1
clone_size: few
j_call: TRBJ1-1

cdr3_nt: TGTGCCAGCAGCCCTCTAGCGGGGGGTGCCGGGGAGCTGTTTTTT
cdr3_aa: CASSPLAGGAGELFF
d_call: TRBD2
v_call: TRBV2
clone_size: .
j_call: TRBJ2-2

cdr3_nt: TGTGCCAGCAGCTTACTCCAGGGGACTATGGAGACCCAGTACTTC
cdr3_aa: CASSLLQGTMETQYF
d_call: .
v_call: TRBV7-9
clone_size: .
j_call: TRBJ2-5

cdr3_nt: TGTGCCAGTAGTGTCCAATACTATGGCTACACCTTC
cdr3_aa: CASSVQYYGYTF
d_call: .
v_call: TRBV19
clone_size: .
j_call: TRBJ1-2

cdr3_nt: TGTGCCACCAGCAGAGATCCGGGGGGGGCACCAGATACGCAGTATTTT
cdr3_aa: CATSRDPGGAPDTQYF
d_call: TRBD2
v_call: TRBV15
clone_size: .
j_call: TRBJ2-3

cdr3_nt: TGTGCCACCAGGGCAGGGGATAGCTCCTACGAGCAGTACTTC
cdr3_aa: CATRAGDSSYEQYF
d_call: .
v_call: TRBV24-1
clone_size: .
j_call: TRBJ2-7

cdr3_nt: TGTGCCAGCGGACTAGAGAATTCACCCCTCCACTTT
cdr3_aa: CASGLENSPLHF
d_call: .
v_call: TRBV6-5
clone_size: .
j_call: TRBJ1-6

cdr3_nt: TGTGCCAGCAGCACCGGGACAGGGCATTCACCCCTCCACTTT
cdr3_aa: CASSTGTGHSPLHF
d_call: TRBD1
v_call: TRBV7-9
clone_size: .
j_call: TRBJ1-6

cdr3_nt: TGTGCCAGCAGCTTGGACTTGAGGGGCACAGATACGCAGTATTTT
cdr3_aa: CASSLDLRGTDTQYF
d_call: .
v_call: TRBV5-4
clone_size: .
j_call: TRBJ2-3

cdr3_nt: TGTGCTAGTGGTTTGCCCAGGGAGGGCCGAAATGGCTACACCTTC
cdr3_aa: CASGLPREGRNGYTF
d_call: .
v_call: TRBV12-5
clone_size: once
j_call: TRBJ1-2

cdr3_nt: TGTGCCAGCAGAAGGACAGGGGGGGGTTATAGCAATCAGCCCCAGCATTTT
cdr3_aa: CASRRTGGGYSNQPQHF
d_call: TRBD1
v_call: TRBV27
clone_size: .
j_call: TRBJ1-5

cdr3_nt: TGTGCCAGCAGTTACTCGGGGGGGGGTCCGACAGATACGCAGTATTTT
cdr3_aa: CASSYSGGGPTDTQYF
d_call: TRBD2
v_call: TRBV6-5
clone_size: once
j_call: TRBJ2-3

cdr3_nt: TGCGCCAGCAGCTTGGGAGGGCTGGAGGGCTACACCTTC
cdr3_aa: CASSLGGLEGYTF
d_call: .
v_call: TRBV5-1
clone_size: .
j_call: TRBJ1-2

cdr3_nt: TGTGCCAGCAGCTTGGGGACTAGACCATACGAGCAGTACTTC
cdr3_aa: CASSLGTRPYEQYF
d_call: TRBD2
v_call: TRBV5-4
clone_size: .
j_call: TRBJ2-7

cdr3_nt: TGCGCCAGCAGATCACTAGCGGCCAAAAACATTCAGTACTTC
cdr3_aa: CASRSLAAKNIQYF
d_call: TRBD2
v_call: TRBV10-2
clone_size: .
j_call: TRBJ2-4

cdr3_nt: TGTGCCAGCAGCTTGATAATAGCAAACTATGGCTACACCTTC
cdr3_aa: CASSLIIANYGYTF
d_call: .
v_call: TRBV5-4
clone_size: .
j_call: TRBJ1-2

cdr3_nt: TGTGCCAGCAGCGAGAGAGAGACAGGGGGCAAGCACTATGGCTACACCTTC
cdr3_aa: CASSERETGGKHYGYTF
d_call: TRBD1
v_call: TRBV9
clone_size: .
j_call: TRBJ1-2

cdr3_nt: TGTGCCAGCAGCCAAGGTTTTGACATAGGCACTGAAGCTTTCTTT
cdr3_aa: CASSQGFDIGTEAFF
d_call: .
v_call: TRBV3-1/TRBV3-2
clone_size: .
j_call: TRBJ1-1

cdr3_nt: TGCGCCAGCAGCCCACAGATCACTTCTGGAAACACCATATATTTT
cdr3_aa: CASSPQITSGNTIYF
d_call: .
v_call: TRBV5-1
clone_size: .
j_call: TRBJ1-3

cdr3_nt: TGCGCCAGCAGCTTGGGAGGGTCGGTTGACTATGGCTACACCTTC
cdr3_aa: CASSLGGSVDYGYTF
d_call: .
v_call: TRBV5-1
clone_size: .
j_call: TRBJ1-2

cdr3_nt: TGTGCCAGCGGCAACAGGGCGGGCGCTGAAGCTTTCTTT
cdr3_aa: CASGNRAGAEAFF
d_call: .
v_call: TRBV28
clone_size: .
j_call: TRBJ1-1

cdr3_nt: TGTGCCACCGAAGGAGAATCACCCCTCCACTTT
cdr3_aa: CATEGESPLHF
d_call: .
v_call: TRBV6-5
clone_size: .
j_call: TRBJ1-6

cdr3_nt: TGTGCCTGGAGTGTATCGGGACTGGGGCGTTCACCCCTCCACTTT
cdr3_aa: CAWSVSGLGRSPLHF
d_call: .
v_call: TRBV30
clone_size: .
j_call: TRBJ1-6

cdr3_nt: TGCAGCGCAGAGGGACACATGAACACTGAAGCTTTCTTT
cdr3_aa: CSAEGHMNTEAFF
d_call: .
v_call: TRBV29-1
clone_size: .
j_call: TRBJ1-1

cdr3_nt: TGCGCCAGCAGCCGTAGGGGACAGATGATGAACACTGAAGCTTTCTTT
cdr3_aa: CASSRRGQMMNTEAFF
d_call: TRBD1
v_call: TRBV5-1
clone_size: .
j_call: TRBJ1-1

cdr3_nt: TGTGCCAGCTCACCATATCTACAGAAAACTTATGGCTACACCTTC
cdr3_aa: CASSPYLQKTYGYTF
d_call: .
v_call: TRBV18
clone_size: .
j_call: TRBJ1-2